The sequence of this T cell receptor (beta chain) was determined in a study of blood T cells in healthy people across ages. Study background: In model experiments, template switching was able to capture about one barcoded beta molecule for every two T cells that were present.

A second PCR, run for roughly 7 to 12 cycles, used a sample-barcoded 5' primer plus a J-beta primer mix. One entry per CDR3 protein, called by TCRdb with MiXCR from the 5' RACE reads. The sample includes about 780,000 distinct CDR3 sequences, about a quarter of them seen just once. This CDR3 has 12 amino acids. The V gene's germline CDR1 is SNHLY and CDR2 FYNNEI. Trimming removed 7 bases at V and 4 bases at J, with 8 bases between. These data are also associated with another study on T cells of mothers and their children. That source notes: An overlap that was slightly higher, though non-significant, was seen in related mother-child pairs versus unrelated pairs.

The sequenced sample consisted of blood. The genes are TRBV2 and TRBJ1-3; no clear D gene. The TCR originated in a boy between 10 and 17 years old in good health. Here the CDR3 reads CASKGNGNTIYF. The CDR3 nucleotides are TGTGCCAGCAAAGGGAACGGAAACACCATATATTTT.